This T cell receptor beta chain is drawn from a study of shared clonotypes between healthy human individuals (dated by TCRdb to the early 2020s). Background on the whole study: The cohort comprised two women and a few men aged 18 to 49 years. For each donor, CD4 naive and CD4 memory were each given three plates, CD8 naive was given two plates, and CD8 memory was given one plate. To estimate repertoire size and how much clonotype sharing occurs between individuals, the study deeply sequenced the blood TCR repertoires of about 5 healthy adults. To increase sequencing depth and limit assay-specific biases, different laboratories used diverse techniques to prepare libraries and sequence TCR repertoires. Per donor, leukapheresis produced somewhere between about 0.85 and 8.9 billion PBMCs.

The donors were healthy, HIV-negative adults who had no recently reported acute infections or vaccinations. Every donor was a Caucasian adult residing in Nashville, Tennessee, USA. CD4+ T cells were enriched by magnetic negative selection, after which naive cells were positively selected on CD45RA and the negative fraction was taken as the memory subset. Blood was obtained by leukapheresis, after which PBMCs were separated by Ficoll-Histopaque density gradient centrifugation and cryopreserved in liquid nitrogen vapor phase. Analytical flow cytometry was used to check the purity and quantity of every magnetically sorted T cell population. From each sorted fraction, genomic DNA was isolated and quantified by UV absorbance on a Nanodrop 2000c. For this clone: Its antigen specificity is not known. No quality values exist for individual bases; no much larger clone is one base distant. Different DNA sequences within this sample yield the same CDR3.

Using the deep immunoSEQ assay, TCR CDR3 regions were amplified from genomic DNA by multiplex PCR. Extracted genomic DNA from each cell subset was spread evenly across all wells of several immunoSEQ 96-well plates, with each plate serving as a replicate. For sorted subsets, each replicate PCR was loaded with about 200 ng genomic DNA, equivalent to 32,000 or so T cell genomes. Purified libraries were measured with a Qubit 3.0 fluorometer, size-checked on a Bioanalyzer 2100, and measured again with the KAPA Library Quantification kit. Every immunoSEQ 96-well plate was sequenced on a dedicated single-read 150-cycle Illumina NextSeq 550 flow cell. As for the authors' bioinformatics: Because only junctional sequences without quality scores were contained in the immunoSEQ output, filtering matching that applied to full-length reads could not be performed. To assign V/J genes and CDR3, sequences were annotated against IMGT germline references using PyIR, a Python wrapper for IgBLAST v1.9. Reads with weak V/J assignments (E-value above 1e-6), missing CDR3, stop codons, out-of-frame junctions, or ambiguous translated residues were removed. V3J clonotypes were defined as sequences sharing the same inferred V gene, J gene, and CDR3 amino acid sequence. Percentage overlap between repertoires was calculated by dividing the number of shared unique clonotypes by the size of the smaller repertoire. Repertoire richness was assessed with RTK rarefaction, the Chao1 estimator, and Recon v2.1 estimates of unobserved clonotypes. OLGA was used to compute generation probabilities for all TCRbeta clonotypes that the gDNA method yielded from several donors. TCRdb provides this immuneACCESS table in a form limited to in-frame rearrangements. Some clones are lacking; in checked studies, under half of them reflect an unresolved V gene, and why the rest are absent is not known. D and trimming come from the DNA, and the V and J calls and clone size come from that table. This sample holds millions of clones; 93% were observed only once. Under 0.45% of the sample goes to the ten largest clones.

As encoded in the germline V gene, CDR1 is MDHEN while CDR2 is SYDVKM. At the junction V is shortened by 1 base and J by 5 bases, with 6 bases in between. From the cysteine up to the phenylalanine, the CDR3 has a length of 12 residues. Here the CDR3 DNA is all that survives: 36 bases in frame from base 1. What the study reported, not specific to this receptor: The small number of donors limited the genetic and exposure-history diversity represented. Sampling was restricted to blood, and TCR repertoires in tissue are likely to differ from TCR repertoires in blood. Even with the large sequencing depth, rarefaction of the sorted-subset datasets indicated that sequencing was incomplete. Estimated clonotype richness was generally larger for naive than for memory subsets. About 5% of naive CD4, roughly 3.6% of naive CD8, 2% to 2.5% of memory CD4, and 0.4% of memory CD8 clonotypes were shared across a few donors. Based on pairwise subsampling, the degree of clonotype sharing among donors was expected to be affected by sequencing depth. Clonotypes shared by all four sorted-subset donors showed higher generation probabilities than non-shared clonotypes.

This clonotype originated in a young man in good health. Some clones in this sample may be carry-over from other donors' samples. The sample was naive CD4+ T cells from PBMCs. Taken with the paper, the label for cell subset or site translates to: CD45RA+ positively selected. The chain is assembled from TRBV28 and TRBJ2-7; no D segment can be confidently identified. The nucleotide sequence reads as follows: TGTGCCAGCAGTTTATATCGGGACGAGCAGTACTTC. Its translation is CASSLYRDEQYF.